The T cell receptor beta chain described here comes from a study of vaccination and CD4 T cells after COVID-19. Looking at the study overall: Cultures that served as controls received a CEFX pool, an HIV-1 Nef pool, or no peptide.

The treatment here: roughly 11-day PBMC culture with coronavirus spike peptide pools or control peptides (ViraFEST assay). T cells were expanded with peptide pools, and expanded clonotypes were identified by TCR sequencing. Some 2.2 million PBMCs were grown per well alongside about 10 IU/ml IL-2 and 7.5 to 10 ug/ml peptide pools. By negative selection, CD4+ T cells were isolated once culture had run for 9 to 10 days. For this clonotype: Its antigen remains unidentified.

Sequenced with the Oncomine TCR Beta short-read assay was DNA taken from cultured CD4+ T cells. TCRdb passed the PCR reads through MiXCR, listing each CDR3 protein once. In the table there are roughly 5,400 distinct CDR3 sequences, around 52% of which are singletons. CDR3 length: 13 residues. Germline V CDR1 and CDR2: DFQATT, SNEGSKA (reference sequence). V gave up 4 bases and J gave up 8 bases, with 17 bases separating them. The clonotype comes from a human donor who had recovered from COVID-19. Sequences were obtained from CD4+ T cells from blood, cultured in vitro. The chain carries TRBV20-1 and TRBJ1-2; maybe TRBD1 (6 bases). CDR3 residues: CSAKCGGRTGYTF. The CDR3 region has the DNA TGCAGTGCTAAGTGTGGGGGGCGGACGGGCTACACCTTC.